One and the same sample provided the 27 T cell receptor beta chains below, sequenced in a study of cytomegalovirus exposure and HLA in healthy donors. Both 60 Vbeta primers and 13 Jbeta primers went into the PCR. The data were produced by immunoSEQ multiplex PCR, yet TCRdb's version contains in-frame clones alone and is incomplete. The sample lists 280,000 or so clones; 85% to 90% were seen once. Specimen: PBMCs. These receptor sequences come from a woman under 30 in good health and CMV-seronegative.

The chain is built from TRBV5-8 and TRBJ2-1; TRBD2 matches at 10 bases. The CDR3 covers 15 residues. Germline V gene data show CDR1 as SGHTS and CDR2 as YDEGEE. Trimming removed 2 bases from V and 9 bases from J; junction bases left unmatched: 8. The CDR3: CASSFRSSGGREQFF. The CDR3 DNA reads TGTGCCAGCAGCTTTCGGTCTAGCGGGGGTCGTGAGCAGTTCTTC.

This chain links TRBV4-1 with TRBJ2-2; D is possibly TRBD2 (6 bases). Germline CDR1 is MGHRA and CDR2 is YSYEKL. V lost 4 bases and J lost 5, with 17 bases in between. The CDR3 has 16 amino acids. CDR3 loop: CASSPRGMVGTGELFF. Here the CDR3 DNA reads TGCGCCAGCAGCCCCCGGGGGATGGTGGGGACCGGGGAGCTGTTTTTT.

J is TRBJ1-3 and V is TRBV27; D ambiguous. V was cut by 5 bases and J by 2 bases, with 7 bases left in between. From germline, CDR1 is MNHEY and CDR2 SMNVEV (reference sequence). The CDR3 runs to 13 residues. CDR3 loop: CASSESAGNTIYF. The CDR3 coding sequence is TGTGCCAGCAGTGAGAGCGCTGGAAACACCATATATTTT.

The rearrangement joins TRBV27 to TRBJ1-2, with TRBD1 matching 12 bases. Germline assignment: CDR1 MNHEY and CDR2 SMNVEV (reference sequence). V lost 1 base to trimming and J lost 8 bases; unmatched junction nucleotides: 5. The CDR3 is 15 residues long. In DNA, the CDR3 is TGTGCCAGCAGTTTATGGGGACAGGGGGCTGGCGGCTACACCTTC. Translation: CASSLWGQGAGGYTF.

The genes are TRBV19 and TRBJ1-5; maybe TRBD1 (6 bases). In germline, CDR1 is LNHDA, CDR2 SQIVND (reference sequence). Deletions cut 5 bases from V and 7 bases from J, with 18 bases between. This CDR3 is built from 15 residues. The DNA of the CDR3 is TGTGCCAGTAGTTTCGGCGGACAGACTAACCAGCCCCAGCATTTT. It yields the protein CASSFGGQTNQPQHF.

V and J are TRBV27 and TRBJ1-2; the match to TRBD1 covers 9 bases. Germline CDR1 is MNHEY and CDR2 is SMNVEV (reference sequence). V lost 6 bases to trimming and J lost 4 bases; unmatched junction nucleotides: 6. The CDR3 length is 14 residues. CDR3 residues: CASRLQGAGYGYTF. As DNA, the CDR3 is TGTGCCAGCAGATTACAGGGGGCTGGCTATGGCTACACCTTC.

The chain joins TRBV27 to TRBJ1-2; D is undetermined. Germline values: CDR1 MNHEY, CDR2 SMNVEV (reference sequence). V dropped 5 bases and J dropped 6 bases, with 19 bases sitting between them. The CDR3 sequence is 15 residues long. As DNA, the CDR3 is TGTGCCAGCAGTCCCTCCGCGGACGGGAGAAATGGCTACACCTTC. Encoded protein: CASSPSADGRNGYTF.

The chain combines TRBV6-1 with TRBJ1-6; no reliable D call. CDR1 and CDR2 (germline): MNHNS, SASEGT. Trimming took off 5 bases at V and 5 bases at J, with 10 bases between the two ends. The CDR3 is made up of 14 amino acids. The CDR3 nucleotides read TGTGCCAGCAGTAGTGGCGGGGATAATTCACCCCTCCACTTT. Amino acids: CASSSGGDNSPLHF.

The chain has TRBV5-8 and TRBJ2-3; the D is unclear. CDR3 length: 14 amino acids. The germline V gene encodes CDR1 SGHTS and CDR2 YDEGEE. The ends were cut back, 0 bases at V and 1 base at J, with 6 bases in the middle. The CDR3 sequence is CASSLDIRTDTQYF. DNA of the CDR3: TGTGCCAGCAGCTTGGACATACGCACAGATACGCAGTATTTT.

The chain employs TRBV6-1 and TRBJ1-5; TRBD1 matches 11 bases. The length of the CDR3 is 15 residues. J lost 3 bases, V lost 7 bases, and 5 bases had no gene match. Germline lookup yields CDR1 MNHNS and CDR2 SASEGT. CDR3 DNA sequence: TGTGCCAGCACCAGGACAGGGGGCGACAATCAGCCCCAGCATTTT. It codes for CASTRTGGDNQPQHF.

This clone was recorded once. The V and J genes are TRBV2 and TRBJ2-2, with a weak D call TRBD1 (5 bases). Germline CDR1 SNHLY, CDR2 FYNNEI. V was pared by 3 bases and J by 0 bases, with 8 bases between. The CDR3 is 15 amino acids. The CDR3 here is CASSEGLTNTGELFF. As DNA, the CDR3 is TGTGCCAGCAGTGAGGGGCTAACGAACACCGGGGAGCTGTTTTTT.

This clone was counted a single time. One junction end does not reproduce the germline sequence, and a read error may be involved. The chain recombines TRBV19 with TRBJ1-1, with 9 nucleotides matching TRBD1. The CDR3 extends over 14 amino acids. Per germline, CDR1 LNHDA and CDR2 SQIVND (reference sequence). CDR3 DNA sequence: TGTGCCAGTAGTGTCGACAGGGGGAACGCTGAAGCTTTCTTT. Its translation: CASSVDRGNAEAFF.

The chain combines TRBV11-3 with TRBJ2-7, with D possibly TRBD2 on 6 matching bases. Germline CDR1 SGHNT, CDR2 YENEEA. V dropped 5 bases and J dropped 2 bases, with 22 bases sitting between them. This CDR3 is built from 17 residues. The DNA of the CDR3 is TGTGCCAGCAGCCCAACACAGTGGCAGGGAGGACCCTACGAGCAGTACTTC. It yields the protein CASSPTQWQGGPYEQYF. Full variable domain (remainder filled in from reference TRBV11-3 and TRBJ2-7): EAGVVQSPRYKIIEKKQPVAFWCNPISGHNTLYWYLQNLGQGPELLIRYENEEAVDDSQLPKDRFSAERLKGVDSTLKIQPAELGDSAVYLCASSPTQWQGGPYEQYFGPGTRLTVT.

DNA for the CDR3: TGTGCCAGTATTTCAGACAGGGGGGGAAAAAATGAGCAGTTCTTC. It specifies CASISDRGGKNEQFF. The chain uses TRBV19 and TRBJ2-1; 9 bases agree with TRBD1. CDR1 LNHDA and CDR2 SQIVND come from the germline V gene (reference sequence). V trimming: 7 bases; J trimming: 7 bases; junction bases outside the gene matches: 11. This CDR3 region has 15 residues.

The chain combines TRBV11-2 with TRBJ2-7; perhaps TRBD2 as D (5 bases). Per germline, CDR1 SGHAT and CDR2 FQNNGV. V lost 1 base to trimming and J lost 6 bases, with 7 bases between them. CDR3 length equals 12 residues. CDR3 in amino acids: CASSLARVEQYF. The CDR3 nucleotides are TGTGCCAGCAGCTTAGCGCGGGTCGAGCAGTACTTC.

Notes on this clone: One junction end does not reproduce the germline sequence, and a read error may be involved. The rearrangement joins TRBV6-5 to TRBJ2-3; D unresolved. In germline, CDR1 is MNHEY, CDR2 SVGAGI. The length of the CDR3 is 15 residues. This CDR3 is CASSYSMHSTDTQYF. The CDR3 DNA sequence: TGTGCCAGCAGTTACTCGATGCATAGCACCGATACGCAGTATTTT.

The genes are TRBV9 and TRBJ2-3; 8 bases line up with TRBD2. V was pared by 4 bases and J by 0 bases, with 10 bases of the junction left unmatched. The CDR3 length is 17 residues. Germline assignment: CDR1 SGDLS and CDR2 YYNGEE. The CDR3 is CASSSTGGGISTDTQYF. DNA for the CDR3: TGTGCCAGCAGCTCTACGGGGGGGGGAATTAGCACAGATACGCAGTATTTT.

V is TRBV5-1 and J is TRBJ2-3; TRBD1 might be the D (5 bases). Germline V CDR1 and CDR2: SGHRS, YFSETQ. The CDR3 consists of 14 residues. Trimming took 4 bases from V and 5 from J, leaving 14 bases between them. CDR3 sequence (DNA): TGCGCCAGCAGCGGATCAGGGCAGGGAGATACGCAGTATTTT. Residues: CASSGSGQGDTQYF.

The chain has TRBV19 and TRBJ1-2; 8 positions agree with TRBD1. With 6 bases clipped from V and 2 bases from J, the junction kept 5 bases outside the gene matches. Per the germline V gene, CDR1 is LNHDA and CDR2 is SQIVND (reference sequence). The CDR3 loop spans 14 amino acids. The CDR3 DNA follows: TGTGCCAGTAGGACCACAGGGGGGAACTATGGCTACACCTTC. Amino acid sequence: CASRTTGGNYGYTF. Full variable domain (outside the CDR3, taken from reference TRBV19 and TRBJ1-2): DGGITQSPKYLFRKEGQNVTLSCEQNLNHDAMYWYRQDPGQGLRLIYYSQIVNDFQKGDIAEGYSVSREKKESFPLTVTSAQKNPTAFYLCASRTTGGNYGYTFGSGTRLTVV.

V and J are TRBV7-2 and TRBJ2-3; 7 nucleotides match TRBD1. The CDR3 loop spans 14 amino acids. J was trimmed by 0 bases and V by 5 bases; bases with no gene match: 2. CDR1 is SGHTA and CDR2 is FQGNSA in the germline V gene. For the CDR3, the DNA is TGTGCCAGCAGCCTGGGACAGAGCACAGATACGCAGTATTTT. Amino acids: CASSLGQSTDTQYF.

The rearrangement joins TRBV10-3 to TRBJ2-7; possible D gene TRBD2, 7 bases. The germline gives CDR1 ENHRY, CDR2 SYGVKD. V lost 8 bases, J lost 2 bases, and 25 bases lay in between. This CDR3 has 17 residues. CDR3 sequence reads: CAIAVRLGGAQPYEQYF. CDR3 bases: TGTGCCATCGCCGTTCGTCTGGGGGGGGCGCAACCCTACGAGCAGTACTTC.

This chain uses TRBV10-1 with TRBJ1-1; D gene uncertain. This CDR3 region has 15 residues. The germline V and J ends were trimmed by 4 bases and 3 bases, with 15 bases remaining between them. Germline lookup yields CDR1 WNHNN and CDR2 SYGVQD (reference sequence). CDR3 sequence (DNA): TGCGCCAGCAGTGCGGACCGGGATTGGGACACTGAAGCTTTCTTT. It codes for CASSADRDWDTEAFF.

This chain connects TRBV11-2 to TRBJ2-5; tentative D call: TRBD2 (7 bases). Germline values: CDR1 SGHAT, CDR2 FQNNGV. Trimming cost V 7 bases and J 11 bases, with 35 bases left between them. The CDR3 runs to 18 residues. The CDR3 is CASTLGGAGSRSSLEQYF. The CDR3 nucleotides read TGTGCCAGCACCCTTGGGGGGGCGGGGTCCCGGTCCTCGTTAGAGCAGTACTTC.

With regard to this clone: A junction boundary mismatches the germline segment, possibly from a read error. The DNA of the CDR3 is TGTGCTAGTAGTTTGTTCTCCGGGACAGTAAATTCACCCCTCCACTTT. The encoded protein is CASSLFSGTVNSPLHF. J is TRBJ1-6 and V is TRBV12-5, with TRBD1 matching 7 bases. This CDR3 region has 16 residues. Germline V gene sequence: CDR1 LGHNT, CDR2 FRNRAP. The complete variable domain, with remaining parts taken from reference TRBV12-5 and TRBJ1-6, reads DARVTQTPRHKVTEMGQEVTMRCQPILGHNTVFWYRQTMMQGLELLAYFRNRAPLDDSGMPKDRFSAEMPDATLATLKIQPSEPRDSAVYFCASSLFSGTVNSPLHFGNGTRLTVT.

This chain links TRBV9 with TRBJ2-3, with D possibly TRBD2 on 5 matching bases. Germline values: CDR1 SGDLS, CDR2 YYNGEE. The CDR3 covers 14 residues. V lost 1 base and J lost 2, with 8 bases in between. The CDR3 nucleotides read TGTGCCAGCAGCGTATCGGGAAACACAGATACGCAGTATTTT. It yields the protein CASSVSGNTDTQYF.

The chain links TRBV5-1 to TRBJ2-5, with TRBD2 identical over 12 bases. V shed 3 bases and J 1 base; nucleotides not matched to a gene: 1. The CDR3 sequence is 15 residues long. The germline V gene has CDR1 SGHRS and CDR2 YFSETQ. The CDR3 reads CASSSTSGGQETQYF. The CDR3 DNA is TGCGCCAGCAGCTCGACTAGCGGGGGCCAAGAGACCCAGTACTTC.

CDR3 residues: CASSETREQFF. The CDR3 bases are TGTGCCAGCAGCGAGACTAGAGAGCAGTTCTTC. The chain carries TRBV11-2 and TRBJ2-1, with D possibly TRBD2 on 6 matching bases. The CDR3 runs 11 residues. Germline CDR1 is SGHAT and CDR2 is FQNNGV. Trimming stripped 5 bases from V and 10 bases from J, with 9 bases between.